This record covers a single TCR beta chain. Its antigen remains unknown. CDR1 is SGHDN, CDR2 FVKESK, per germline. The CDR3 is 12 residues long. V shed 1 base and J shed 8 bases, with 9 bases lying between them. The data were obtained in a study of T cell repertoires in cytomegalovirus infection. Overall study context: Public TCR beta signatures were indicative of both CMV infection and a matching HLA type.

TCRdb used MiXCR to reprocess the reads, holding one entry per CDR3 protein. Seen here are some 400,000 distinct CDR3 sequences, roughly 30% observed once, and the top ten hold roughly 13%. General observations from the study: Summed frequency of public TCR beta families distinguished CMV carriers with the relevant HLA. HLA-C-restricted CMV clonotypes gave the most frequent clonotype in two of eight donors.

J is TRBJ2-7 and V is TRBV14; D call uncertain. The material sequenced was PBMCs. The TCR was taken from a human donor in good health (CMV status not recorded). Some clones in this sample may be carry-over from other donors' samples. DNA for the CDR3: TGTGCCAGCAGCCAAGTCAGGAATCAGCAGTACTTC. It codes for CASSQVRNQQYF.